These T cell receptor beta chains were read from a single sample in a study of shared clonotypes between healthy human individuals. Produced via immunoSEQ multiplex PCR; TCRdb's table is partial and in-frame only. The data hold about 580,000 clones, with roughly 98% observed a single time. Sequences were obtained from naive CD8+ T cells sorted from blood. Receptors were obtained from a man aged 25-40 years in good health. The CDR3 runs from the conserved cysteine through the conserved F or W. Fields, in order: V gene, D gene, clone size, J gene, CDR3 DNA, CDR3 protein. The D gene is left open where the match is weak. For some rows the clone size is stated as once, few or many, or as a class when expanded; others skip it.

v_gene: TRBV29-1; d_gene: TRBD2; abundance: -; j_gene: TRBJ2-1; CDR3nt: TGCAGCGTTGAGGGACTAGCGGAGAGAGGCTCCTACAATGAGCAGTTCTTC; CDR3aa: CSVEGLAERGSYNEQFF
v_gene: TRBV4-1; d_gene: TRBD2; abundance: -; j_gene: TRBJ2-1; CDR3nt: TGCGCCAGCAGTCGAGAGTTAAGCGGGGGGACCTTTAGGGATGAGCAGTTCTTC; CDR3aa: CASSRELSGGTFRDEQFF
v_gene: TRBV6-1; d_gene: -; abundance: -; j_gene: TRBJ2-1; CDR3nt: TGTGCCAGCAGTGTAGAACAGCCTCGCTACAATGAGCAGTTCTTC; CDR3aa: CASSVEQPRYNEQFF
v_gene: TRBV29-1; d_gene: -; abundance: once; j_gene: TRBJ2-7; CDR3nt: TGCAGCGTTGTGGGGGACTACGAGCAGTACTTC; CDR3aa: CSVVGDYEQYF
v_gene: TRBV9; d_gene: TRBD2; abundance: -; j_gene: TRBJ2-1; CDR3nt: TGTGCCAGCAGCGTAAGGACTAGCGGGAATAACAATGAGCAGTTCTTC; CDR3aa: CASSVRTSGNNNEQFF
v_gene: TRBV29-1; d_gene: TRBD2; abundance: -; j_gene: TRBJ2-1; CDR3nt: TGCAGCGTTGAAGATCCATCTCGCGGGGGGAGCTCCTACAATGAGCAGTTCTTC; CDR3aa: CSVEDPSRGGSSYNEQFF
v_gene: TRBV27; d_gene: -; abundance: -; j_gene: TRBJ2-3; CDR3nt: TGTGCCAGCAGTAAACTAGGCATCCCCACAGATACGCAGTATTTT; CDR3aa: CASSKLGIPTDTQYF
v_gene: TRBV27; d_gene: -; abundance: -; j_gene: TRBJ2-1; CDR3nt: TGTGCCAGCAGTTTATCCCGAGTCGCCTACAATGAGCAGTTCTTC; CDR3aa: CASSLSRVAYNEQFF
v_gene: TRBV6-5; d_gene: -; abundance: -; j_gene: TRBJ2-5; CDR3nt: TGTGCCAGCAGTTACGCACATAGGAGCGACCAAGAGACCCAGTACTTC; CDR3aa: CASSYAHRSDQETQYF
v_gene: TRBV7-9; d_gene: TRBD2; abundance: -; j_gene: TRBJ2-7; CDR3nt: TGTGCCAGCAGCTCCAAAGCAGGGAGGGACGAGCAGTACTTC; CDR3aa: CASSSKAGRDEQYF
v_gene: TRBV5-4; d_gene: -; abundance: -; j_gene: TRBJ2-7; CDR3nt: TGTGCCAGCAGCTTTGGGGATACCTACGAGCAGTACTTC; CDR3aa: CASSFGDTYEQYF
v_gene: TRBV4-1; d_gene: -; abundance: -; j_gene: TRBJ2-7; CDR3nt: TGCGCCAGCAGCCAAGTAACCGGTGTTCCAGGCTACGAGCAGTACTTC; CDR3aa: CASSQVTGVPGYEQYF
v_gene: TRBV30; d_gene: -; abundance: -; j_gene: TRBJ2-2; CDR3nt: TGTGCCTGGAGTGTGTCGACGGGAGTTTTGGACACCGGGGAGCTGTTTTTT; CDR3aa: CAWSVSTGVLDTGELFF
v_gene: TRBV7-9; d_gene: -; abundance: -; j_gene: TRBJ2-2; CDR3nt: TGTGCCAGCAGCCTCAGGGTTGGGGAGCTGTTTTTT; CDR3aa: CASSLRVGELFF
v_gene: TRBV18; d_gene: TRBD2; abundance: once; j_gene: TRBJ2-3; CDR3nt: TGTGCCAGCTCACCACCGGGAGGGATCACAGATACGCAGTATTTT; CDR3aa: CASSPPGGITDTQYF
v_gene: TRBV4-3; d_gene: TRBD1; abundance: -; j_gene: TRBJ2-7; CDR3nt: TGCGCCAGCAGCCAGCACCTCGGACAGGGTTTTGCCGAGCAGTACTTC; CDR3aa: CASSQHLGQGFAEQYF
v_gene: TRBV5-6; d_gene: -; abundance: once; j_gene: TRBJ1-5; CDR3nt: TGTGCCAGCAGCTTGGGATCGCAGGGGCGTAGCAATCAGCCCCAGCATTTT; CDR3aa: CASSLGSQGRSNQPQHF
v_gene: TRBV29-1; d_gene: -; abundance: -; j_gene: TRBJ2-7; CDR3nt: TGCAGCGTTGAGTTGAGTGATGGGGCTTACGAGCAGTACTTC; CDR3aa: CSVELSDGAYEQYF
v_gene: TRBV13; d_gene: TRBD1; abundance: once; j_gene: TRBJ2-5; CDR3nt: TGTGCCAGCAGCTTTTGGGGACAGGGTATGTGGGAGACCCAGTACTTC; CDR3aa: CASSFWGQGMWETQYF
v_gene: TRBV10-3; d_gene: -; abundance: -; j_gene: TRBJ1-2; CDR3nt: TGTGCCATCAGGGCGAGTCTTTCGATACCCGCAGCTAACTATGGCTACACCTTC; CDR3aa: CAIRASLSIPAANYGYTF